This TCR beta chain emerged from a study of T cell changes during pregnancy in multiple sclerosis. V lost 4 bases to trimming and J lost 0 bases, with 9 bases between them. Germline CDR1 MNHEY, CDR2 SVGAGI. This CDR3 is built from 14 residues. Using immunoSEQ multiplex PCR, the repertoire was profiled, and TCRdb retains in-frame clones only, with some absent. The sample lists some 24,000 clones, around 90% occurring once. This clone was observed a single time. Specimen: CD8+ T cells from peripheral blood mononuclear cells, collected in the third trimester of pregnancy. The TCR originated in a female donor in good health, enrolled as a control in a pregnancy study. The gene calls are TRBV6-5 and TRBJ1-2, with a tentative D call TRBD1 (5 bases). CDR3 nucleotides: TGTGCCAGCAGTTTAACGGGGGCTAACTATGGCTACACCTTC. Translated: CASSLTGANYGYTF.